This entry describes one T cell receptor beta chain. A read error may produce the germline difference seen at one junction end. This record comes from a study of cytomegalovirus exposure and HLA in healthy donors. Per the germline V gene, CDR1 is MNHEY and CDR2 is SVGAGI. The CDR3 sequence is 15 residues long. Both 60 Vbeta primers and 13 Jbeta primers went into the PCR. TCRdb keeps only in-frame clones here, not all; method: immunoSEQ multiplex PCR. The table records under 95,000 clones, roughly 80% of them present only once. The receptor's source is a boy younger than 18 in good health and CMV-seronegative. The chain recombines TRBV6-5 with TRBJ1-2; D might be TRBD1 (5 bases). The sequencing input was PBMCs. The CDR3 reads CASTYDGSGSNGYTF. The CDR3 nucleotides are TGTGCCAGCACTTACGACGGATCAGGGTCCAATGGCTACACCTTC.